The subject of this entry is one TCR beta chain. This record comes from a study of T cell changes during pregnancy in multiple sclerosis. Sequencing was performed with immunoSEQ multiplex PCR; in TCRdb, only in-frame clones are kept and a portion is missing. This sample has about 70,000 clones, with approximately 94% found just once. Trimming pared 1 base from V and 0 bases from J, leaving 10 bases between. The germline gives CDR1 KGHSH, CDR2 LQKENI. This CDR3 is built from 16 residues. The source of this sequence is a female donor with multiple sclerosis, enrolled in a pregnancy study. The rearrangement uses TRBV18 and TRBJ2-1, with a tentative D call TRBD1 (6 bases). This sample comprised peripheral blood, obtained in the third trimester of pregnancy. In nucleotides, the CDR3 is TGTGCCAGCTCACCACGACAGGTTAGCTCCTACAATGAGCAGTTCTTC. Protein product: CASSPRQVSSYNEQFF.